The clone carrying this TCR beta chain has only one observation. This CDR3 is built from 16 residues. CDR1 is LNHDA, CDR2 SQIVND, per germline (reference sequence). The V segment lost 2 bases and the J segment 3 bases; nucleotides outside the gene matches: 8. Authors' processing steps: Using reference gene primer amplification, nucleated cell counts were estimated. Produced via immunoSEQ multiplex PCR; TCRdb's table is partial and in-frame only. That table gives V, J and clone size, and the DNA gave D and trimming. The repertoire holds roughly 100,000 clones, with over 55% as singletons. This sample was taken from a study of blood T cell repertoires in COVID-19. Overall study: The study drew acute and convalescent COVID-19 samples from the United States, Italy and Spain. T cells, B-cell-depleted T cells, or PBMCs supplied cDNA or gDNA.

The chain uses TRBV19 and TRBJ1-1, with TRBD1 matching over 8 bases. This receptor was taken from a human donor with acute or convalescent COVID-19. The donor label of this sample is uncertain. Input material: peripheral blood. The CDR3 region has the DNA TGTGCCAGTAGTATAATCCAGGGGGCGTTGGACACTGAAGCTTTCTTT. This encodes CASSIIQGALDTEAFF.